The rows below give T cell receptor beta chains drawn from one sample of a study of cytomegalovirus exposure and HLA in healthy donors. Here immunoSEQ multiplex PCR was the method, and the copy in TCRdb shows in-frame clones only, minus some. The sample includes some 200,000 clones, 70% seen only once; the top ten take roughly 2.5%. The material sequenced was PBMCs. These receptors were collected from a man aged 35-49 years in good health and CMV-seropositive. Both conserved end residues are trimmed from each CDR3. D genes are given only for firm matches.

TRBD1,TRBJ1-1,TRBV7-9,11,ASSWDRDTEAF
TRBD1,TRBJ2-7,TRBV6-4,11,ASSVWPGGEQY
NA,TRBJ1-4,TRBV5-1,12,ASSPSGTNEKLF
TRBD2,TRBJ2-3,TRBV10-3,12,AISSGGSTDTQY
TRBD2,TRBJ2-1,TRBV27,13,ASSSPGTSRHEQF
TRBD1,TRBJ1-5,TRBV10-2,12,ASSGTGDNQPQH
TRBD1,TRBJ1-4,TRBV27,13,ASSFSTGPNEKLF
NA,TRBJ2-5,TRBV19,11,ASSNTGQETQY
TRBD1,TRBJ2-1,TRBV29-1,15,SVEGAQGKVSYNEQF
TRBD1,TRBJ2-7,TRBV18,12,ASSRDRTTYEQY
TRBD1,TRBJ1-2,TRBV28,14,ASSSLWTGGNYGYT
TRBD1,TRBJ1-2,TRBV18,14,ASSPLPQGANYGYT
NA,TRBJ2-5,TRBV7-8,12,ASSVNRVEETQY
NA,TRBJ1-2,TRBV6-1,13,ASSEGHLTNYGYT
TRBD2,TRBJ2-1,TRBV15,15,ATSLTPLAGVDNEQF
TRBD1,TRBJ1-4,TRBV4-2,16,ASSQEETGVITNEKLF
TRBD1,TRBJ1-1,TRBV29-1,14,SVEGLTGGMNTEAF